This entry concerns a single T cell receptor (beta chain). Its antigen remains unknown. One entry per CDR3 protein, called by TCRdb with MiXCR from the 5' RACE reads. The sample has roughly 300,000 distinct CDR3 sequences, 15% to 20% seen once; the top ten hold 20% to 25%. The V end was cut by 4 bases, the J end by 4 bases, with 5 bases between. The CDR3 spans 12 residues. CDR1 SEHNR and CDR2 FQNEAQ come from the germline V gene (reference sequence). This sample is part of a study of T-cell memory formation after mild COVID-19. Background on the study: Clustering of TCRs was largely donor specific. The study's findings and limits: Day 15 to 85 contractors were CD4/CD8 balanced; later expanders leaned CD4+.

This sequence was found in a man younger than 35 who had mild COVID-19 (a few samples of this study predate the infection). Cell type and time point are not known. This chain joins TRBV7-9 and TRBJ1-5; D is ambiguous. The sample comprised PBMCs or a T cell subset sorted from them (not recorded which). CDR3 sequence reads: CASSSANQPQHF. The CDR3 nucleotides read TGTGCCAGCAGCTCGGCTAATCAGCCCCAGCATTTT.